This is a list of T cell receptor beta chains from one sample in a study of cytomegalovirus exposure and HLA in healthy donors. Profiling relied on immunoSEQ multiplex PCR, and the TCRdb table lists in-frame clones only, not all of them. This table has under 200,000 clones, over 75% appearing once. Sequenced input: PBMCs. The receptor set was obtained from a man aged 55 to 69 in good health and CMV-seronegative. Each CDR3 is given with its conserved first and last residue. The order of the fields is V gene, CDR3 protein.

TRBV13 | CASSPGTGRYEQYF
TRBV9 | CASSTRTSGGPDTQYF
TRBV5-5 | CASSFADGNSPLHF
TRBV2 | CASSEALRARGYEQYF
TRBV10-3 | CAISGGTGDYGYPF
TRBV19 | CASSIVGGAEAFF
TRBV7-8 | CASSSQLAGGTLSTDTQYF
TRBV5-1 | CASTQGQLGAETQYF
TRBV19 | CASSISADRSYNEQFF
TRBV28 | CASSFRLGTPTSYEQYF
TRBV7-2 | CASSLQSRTSGRADTQYF
TRBV4-3 | CASSSAAQANTGELFF
TRBV28 | CASSPLGLAGLYNEQFF
TRBV7-9 | CASTEGQYYIQYF
TRBV2 | CASQAGRDGYTF
TRBV9 | CASSYRSPGSGRQSSLNEQFF
TRBV6-6 | CASGPGQNTRTDTQYF
TRBV6-5 | CASSYFQGPYEQYF
TRBV7-2 | CASSLGTSQETQYF
TRBV5-6 | CASSLGQFSYEQYF
TRBV6-1 | CASSVHRVDNEKLFF
TRBV7-3 | CASSPMGQGPGNTIYF
TRBV7-2 | CASSHNRPSEQFF
TRBV5-4 | CASSKTGSNGYTF
TRBV30 | CAWRVDNYGYTF
TRBV14 | CASSQTLAGGRTGELFF
TRBV25-1 | CASSERGREQYF
TRBV12-5 | CASAAPRGQGGEKLFF
TRBV7-3 | CASSYRQGLSTDTQYF
TRBV18 | CASSLSSGTGGQPQHF
TRBV11-2 | CASSSGQGTAKNIQYF
TRBV6-5 | CASSIDQETQYF
TRBV27 | CASNPDRARSYNSPLHF
TRBV7-9 | CACGQLSGANVLTF
TRBV28 | CASSLRDRANSPLHF
TRBV6-5 | CASGRGQGNYGYTF
TRBV7-2 | CASSSQWGAEAFF
TRBV28 | CASSFSRGLETQYF
TRBV10-3 | CAMSTGARGYTF
TRBV28 | CASSQSPTGLDEQYF
TRBV9 | CASSPRQGKSYGYTF
TRBV11-2 | CASSLGPTNKETQYF
TRBV10-3 | CAISESLADTGELFF
TRBV7-2 | CASGTVNTEAFF
TRBV2 | CASSGILGQGPYEQYF
TRBV28 | CASGPVGQQFYQPQHF
TRBV5-1 | CASSLAQGGYGYTF
TRBV5-1 | CASSLDFRDRVTDTQYF
TRBV6-5 | CASSSSQDTQYF
TRBV15 | CATSKEGVGPDAFF
TRBV19 | CATNPPAGAVNEQFF